These 5 T cell receptor beta chains share one sample of origin, sequenced in a study of shared clonotypes between healthy human individuals. Some clones are missing from TCRdb's copy, which holds only in-frame ones; the method was immunoSEQ multiplex PCR. The sample includes hundreds of thousands of clones, roughly nine tenths of them seen just once. It was CD45RO-negative cells, positively selected for CCR7, that made up naive CD8 cells, with terminally differentiated effector memory CD45RA+ cells excluded. What was sequenced was naive CD8+ T cells sorted from blood. The source of these receptors is a man aged 30-40 years in good health.

V is TRBV7-9 and J is TRBJ2-3; D gene unclear. Deletions cut 5 bases from V and 4 bases from J, with 7 bases between. The germline gives CDR1 SEHNR, CDR2 FQNEAQ (reference sequence). The CDR3 sequence is 12 residues long. The CDR3, as DNA: TGTGCCAGCAGCCCCCGCCCAGATACGCAGTATTTT. Translating it yields CASSPRPDTQYF.

The chain has TRBV19 and TRBJ2-7; D unclear. The CDR3 length is 14 residues. Germline V gene lookup returns CDR1 LNHDA and CDR2 SQIVND (reference sequence). V was pared by 9 bases and J by 4 bases, with 19 bases between. CDR3 in DNA: TGTGCCAGCAAAGAGTCTTTGGGAACTTACGAGCAGTACTTC. The encoded protein is CASKESLGTYEQYF.

The chain joins TRBV7-8 to TRBJ2-4; 8 bases are shared with TRBD2. The length of the CDR3 is 14 residues. The germline gives CDR1 SGHVS, CDR2 FQNEAQ. The V segment lost 2 bases and the J segment 3 bases; nucleotides outside the gene matches: 0. The CDR3 DNA reads as TGTGCCAGCAGCTTAAGCGGGGGCAAAAACATTCAGTACTTC. Encoded protein: CASSLSGGKNIQYF.

The J gene is TRBJ2-5, the V gene TRBV7-2; 10 bases map to TRBD1. Germline CDR1 reads SGHTA; CDR2 reads FQGNSA. The CDR3 length is 14 residues. V lost 4 bases and J lost 4; bases outside the gene matches: 3. The DNA of the CDR3 is TGTGCCAGCAGCTCAGACAGGGGGCGAGAGACCCAGTACTTC. Residues: CASSSDRGRETQYF.

The V call is TRBV7-6, the J call TRBJ2-1; 11 nucleotides line up with TRBD2. Germline CDR1 is SGHVS and CDR2 is FNYEAQ. There are 16 residues in the CDR3. V was clipped by 5 bases and J by 4 bases; unmatched bases: 7. CDR3 protein: CASSPYTSGGYNEQFF. DNA of the CDR3: TGTGCCAGCAGCCCCTATACTAGCGGGGGATACAATGAGCAGTTCTTC.